This is a list of T cell receptor beta chains from one sample in a study of CD8+CD57+ T cells in acquired aplastic anemia. TCRdb re-called the reads with MiXCR, one entry per CDR3 protein. The sample shows about 190,000 distinct CDR3 sequences, 64% of them seen only once. Sequencing input: sorted CD4+, CD8+, or CD8+CD57+ T cells (not recorded which) from PBMCs. Receptors originate from a human donor with severe aplastic anemia or a healthy control (not recorded which). The CDR3 runs from the conserved cysteine through the conserved F or W. Each record gives: CDR3 protein, CDR3 DNA, V gene, D gene, clone size, J gene, CDR3 length. D genes are given only for firm matches. Clone size is stated in some rows and not others, as once, few, many or a class when expanded.

CDR3 protein: CASSFTLNQPQHF; CDR3 DNA: TGTGCCAGCAGCTTTACCCTCAATCAGCCCCAGCATTTT; V gene: TRBV7-3; D gene: .; clone size: once; J gene: TRBJ1-5; CDR3 length: 13
CDR3 protein: CASSFTGDNSPLHF; CDR3 DNA: TGTGCCAGCAGCTTCACAGGGGATAATTCACCCCTCCACTTT; V gene: TRBV5-4; D gene: TRBD1; clone size: .; J gene: TRBJ1-6; CDR3 length: 14
CDR3 protein: CASSPGPMNTEAFF; CDR3 DNA: TGTGCCAGCAGCCCCGGACCAATGAACACTGAAGCTTTCTTT; V gene: TRBV5-4; D gene: .; clone size: .; J gene: TRBJ1-1; CDR3 length: 14
CDR3 protein: CASSYVGGSGIDTQYF; CDR3 DNA: TGTGCCAGCAGTTACGTGGGTGGGTCAGGGATAGATACGCAGTATTTT; V gene: TRBV6-6; D gene: .; clone size: .; J gene: TRBJ2-3; CDR3 length: 16
CDR3 protein: CANQTTDSLSDEQYF; CDR3 DNA: TGTGCCAACCAAACAACAGACAGCCTTTCGGACGAGCAGTACTTC; V gene: TRBV7-3; D gene: .; clone size: .; J gene: TRBJ2-7; CDR3 length: 15
CDR3 protein: CASSIRDRDHEQYF; CDR3 DNA: TGTGCCAGCAGCATCCGGGACAGGGACCACGAGCAGTACTTC; V gene: TRBV7-9; D gene: TRBD1; clone size: few; J gene: TRBJ2-7; CDR3 length: 14
CDR3 protein: CASSPPGGTGETQYF; CDR3 DNA: TGTGCCAGCAGTCCTCCGGGGGGAACGGGAGAGACCCAGTACTTC; V gene: TRBV12-3/TRBV12-4; D gene: TRBD2; clone size: few; J gene: TRBJ2-5; CDR3 length: 15
CDR3 protein: CASRPFGGDETQYF; CDR3 DNA: TGTGCCAGCAGACCCTTTGGCGGGGACGAGACCCAGTACTTC; V gene: TRBV6-2/TRBV6-3; D gene: .; clone size: .; J gene: TRBJ2-5; CDR3 length: 14
CDR3 protein: CASSLTPDFPSAGLHF; CDR3 DNA: TGTGCCAGCAGTCTAACCCCCGACTTTCCCTCCGCGGGCCTCCACTTT; V gene: TRBV7-3; D gene: .; clone size: .; J gene: TRBJ1-6; CDR3 length: 16
CDR3 protein: CASHPVEFYNEQFF; CDR3 DNA: TGTGCCAGTCACCCTGTAGAGTTCTACAATGAGCAGTTCTTC; V gene: TRBV27; D gene: .; clone size: few; J gene: TRBJ2-1; CDR3 length: 14
CDR3 protein: CASSKTSGPPYEQYF; CDR3 DNA: TGTGCCAGCTCAAAGACTAGCGGGCCGCCCTACGAGCAGTACTTC; V gene: TRBV12-3/TRBV12-4; D gene: TRBD2; clone size: .; J gene: TRBJ2-7; CDR3 length: 15
CDR3 protein: CASSQGEGLYEQYF; CDR3 DNA: TGTGCCAGCAGCCAAGGGGAGGGGCTCTACGAGCAGTACTTC; V gene: TRBV4-2; D gene: TRBD2; clone size: medium-sized; J gene: TRBJ2-7; CDR3 length: 14
CDR3 protein: CASSPVEFNHEQYF; CDR3 DNA: TGTGCCAGCAGCCCCGTGGAGTTCAACCACGAGCAGTACTTC; V gene: TRBV7-8; D gene: .; clone size: .; J gene: TRBJ2-7; CDR3 length: 14
CDR3 protein: CASSLLGQGDVRTDTQYF; CDR3 DNA: TGTGCCAGCAGCTTGCTGGGACAGGGGGACGTACGGACAGATACGCAGTATTTT; V gene: TRBV7-9; D gene: TRBD1; clone size: .; J gene: TRBJ2-3; CDR3 length: 18
CDR3 protein: CASSFLAGGEQFF; CDR3 DNA: TGTGCCAGCAGCTTCCTAGCGGGGGGGGAGCAGTTCTTC; V gene: TRBV7-9; D gene: TRBD2; clone size: .; J gene: TRBJ2-1; CDR3 length: 13
CDR3 protein: CASSLGGTGGPSTEAFF; CDR3 DNA: TGCGCCAGCAGCTTGGGGGGGACAGGGGGACCGAGCACTGAAGCTTTCTTT; V gene: TRBV5-1; D gene: TRBD1; clone size: .; J gene: TRBJ1-1; CDR3 length: 17
CDR3 protein: CMPLAGGNNEQFF; CDR3 DNA: TGCATGCCACTAGCGGGAGGGAACAATGAGCAGTTCTTC; V gene: TRBV20-1; D gene: TRBD2; clone size: .; J gene: TRBJ2-1; CDR3 length: 13
CDR3 protein: CASSPGTSSGANVLTF; CDR3 DNA: TGCGCCAGCAGCCCCGGGACAAGCTCTGGGGCCAACGTCCTGACTTTC; V gene: TRBV4-3; D gene: .; clone size: many; J gene: TRBJ2-6; CDR3 length: 16
CDR3 protein: CASSFMQGEMVDEQFF; CDR3 DNA: TGTGCCAGCAGTTTCATGCAGGGGGAAATGGTCGATGAGCAGTTCTTC; V gene: TRBV12-3/TRBV12-4; D gene: TRBD1; clone size: .; J gene: TRBJ2-1; CDR3 length: 16
CDR3 protein: CATSDHGRGSGYTF; CDR3 DNA: TGTGCCACCAGCGATCACGGAAGGGGCTCAGGCTACACCTTC; V gene: TRBV15; D gene: .; clone size: many; J gene: TRBJ1-2; CDR3 length: 14
CDR3 protein: CSASPGLVYEQYF; CDR3 DNA: TGCAGTGCTAGTCCCGGACTAGTCTACGAGCAGTACTTC; V gene: TRBV20-1; D gene: TRBD2; clone size: once; J gene: TRBJ2-7; CDR3 length: 13
CDR3 protein: CASTRRGRGGDTQYF; CDR3 DNA: TGTGCCAGCACGAGGCGGGGAAGAGGGGGAGATACGCAGTATTTT; V gene: TRBV7-9; D gene: .; clone size: .; J gene: TRBJ2-3; CDR3 length: 15
CDR3 protein: CASSQQGYTDTQYF; CDR3 DNA: TGCGCCAGCAGCCAACAGGGCTACACAGATACGCAGTATTTT; V gene: TRBV10-1; D gene: .; clone size: few; J gene: TRBJ2-3; CDR3 length: 14
CDR3 protein: CSANPGQHSSGETQYF; CDR3 DNA: TGCAGTGCTAATCCGGGGCAGCACAGCAGTGGGGAGACCCAGTACTTC; V gene: TRBV20-1; D gene: .; clone size: .; J gene: TRBJ2-5; CDR3 length: 16
CDR3 protein: CASSVAGTGGEKLFF; CDR3 DNA: TGTGCCAGTAGTGTGGCCGGGACAGGGGGCGAAAAACTGTTTTTT; V gene: TRBV19; D gene: TRBD1; clone size: .; J gene: TRBJ1-4; CDR3 length: 15
CDR3 protein: CAIRIGRGGFDTQYF; CDR3 DNA: TGTGCCATCCGTATCGGGCGGGGGGGGTTCGATACGCAGTATTTT; V gene: TRBV7-2; D gene: TRBD2; clone size: .; J gene: TRBJ2-3; CDR3 length: 15
CDR3 protein: CAISDWTGEAFF; CDR3 DNA: TGTGCCATCAGTGACTGGACAGGGGAAGCTTTCTTT; V gene: TRBV10-3; D gene: TRBD1; clone size: .; J gene: TRBJ1-1; CDR3 length: 12
CDR3 protein: CASRAPWDRANTGELFF; CDR3 DNA: TGTGCCAGCAGAGCTCCGTGGGACAGGGCGAACACCGGGGAGCTGTTTTTT; V gene: TRBV2; D gene: TRBD1; clone size: .; J gene: TRBJ2-2; CDR3 length: 17
CDR3 protein: CASSYPTEAFF; CDR3 DNA: TGTGCCAGCAGTTACCCCACTGAAGCTTTCTTT; V gene: TRBV6-2/TRBV6-3; D gene: .; clone size: .; J gene: TRBJ1-1; CDR3 length: 11
CDR3 protein: CASSLEGGPGEQFF; CDR3 DNA: TGTGCCAGCAGCTTAGAGGGGGGGCCAGGTGAGCAGTTCTTC; V gene: TRBV7-2; D gene: .; clone size: .; J gene: TRBJ2-1; CDR3 length: 14
CDR3 protein: CASSEAGGAVGEQYF; CDR3 DNA: TGTGCCAGCAGTGAAGCTGGAGGGGCAGTGGGCGAGCAGTACTTC; V gene: TRBV2; D gene: .; clone size: .; J gene: TRBJ2-7; CDR3 length: 15
CDR3 protein: CASSLGSNPYGYTF; CDR3 DNA: TGCGCCAGCAGCTTGGGCTCCAATCCCTATGGCTACACCTTC; V gene: TRBV5-1; D gene: .; clone size: .; J gene: TRBJ1-2; CDR3 length: 14
CDR3 protein: CASSPRQGWTYEQYF; CDR3 DNA: TGTGCCAGCAGCCCTCGACAGGGTTGGACCTACGAGCAGTACTTC; V gene: TRBV9; D gene: TRBD1; clone size: few; J gene: TRBJ2-7; CDR3 length: 15
CDR3 protein: CATIRNRSNTGELFF; CDR3 DNA: TGTGCCACCATTAGGAACAGATCGAACACCGGGGAGCTGTTTTTT; V gene: TRBV24-1; D gene: .; clone size: .; J gene: TRBJ2-2; CDR3 length: 15
CDR3 protein: CATSTRTSGASDTQYF; CDR3 DNA: TGTGCCACCAGCACTAGGACTAGCGGGGCCTCAGATACGCAGTATTTT; V gene: TRBV15; D gene: TRBD2; clone size: .; J gene: TRBJ2-3; CDR3 length: 16
CDR3 protein: CATSRARGQGNSGNTIYF; CDR3 DNA: TGTGCCACCAGCAGAGCCCGGGGCCAAGGGAACTCTGGAAACACCATATATTTT; V gene: TRBV15; D gene: .; clone size: .; J gene: TRBJ1-3; CDR3 length: 18
CDR3 protein: CASSLGRGETQYF; CDR3 DNA: TGTGCCAGCAGCTTAGGGCGGGGCGAGACCCAGTACTTC; V gene: TRBV7-9; D gene: .; clone size: .; J gene: TRBJ2-5; CDR3 length: 13
CDR3 protein: CASSLGPVETGYNSPLHF; CDR3 DNA: TGTGCCAGCAGCTTAGGGCCAGTCGAGACAGGGTATAATTCACCCCTCCACTTT; V gene: TRBV7-8; D gene: TRBD1; clone size: many; J gene: TRBJ1-6; CDR3 length: 18